The clone carrying this T cell receptor (beta chain) turned up a few times. Its antigen remains unidentified. The CDR3 extends over 15 amino acids. The ends were cut back, 3 bases at V and 5 bases at J, with 14 bases in the middle. Germline V CDR1 and CDR2: MNHNS, SASEGT. Second doses at about 4 or about 12 weeks were pooled. These data originate in a study of T cell responses to AZD1222 COVID-19 vaccine. Profiling relied on immunoSEQ multiplex PCR, and the TCRdb table lists in-frame clones only, not all of them. The repertoire holds approximately 180,000 clones, with 88% as singletons. Overall study results and limits: Seropositive status at baseline applied to only a handful of AZD1222 recipients. Two AZD1222 doses significantly raised spike-specific TCR breadth and depth over controls.

The V call is TRBV6-1, the J call TRBJ1-3; D gene ambiguous. The source material was peripheral blood, sampled 28 days after the second AZD1222 dose. The clonotype originates from an adult who received the AZD1222 COVID-19 vaccine. DNA for the CDR3: TGTGCCAGCAGTGACAGAGCGGTTTCCAGAAACACCATATATTTT. Protein product: CASSDRAVSRNTIYF.